This T cell receptor (beta chain) was captured in a study of cytomegalovirus exposure and HLA in healthy donors (dated by TCRdb to 2016 to 2017). Broadly, across the study: In an earlier analysis of some 610 of the donors, about 260 Gb of sequence data and 100 million or so unique TCR beta sequences from 180 million or so T cells were reported. An early release covering roughly 640 HLA-typed donors comprised about 310 gigabases of sequencing data and around 80 million unique TCR sequences. Of the 350 to 400 genotyped donors, about 80% fell in the genetic ancestry cluster associated with self-reported Caucasian donors. The aim of the study was to test whether cataloging public T cell receptors could identify signatures of past pathogen exposure. Using immunosequencing, the study profiled T cell repertoires from 666 subjects and related those repertoires to cytomegalovirus serostatus. In addition to the first cohort of 650 to 800 subjects, a separate validation cohort of 120 different subjects was used. To predict cytomegalovirus infection status, the study brought together high-throughput TCR immunosequencing, statistical association of individual TCRs with disease status, and machine learning. A later analysis re-examined previously published TCR beta repertoires from hundreds of donors and added high-resolution HLA genotyping to investigate patterns of TCR occurrence. The later analysis used no new phenotypic data to find candidate immune exposures, relying instead on TCR beta sequences and their occurrence across donors. An earlier analysis of around 580 of the donors used high-throughput TCR beta sequencing to judge whether each TCR beta V gene segment behaved as functional or pseudogenic. Donor age, sex, ethnicity and CMV serostatus were compiled together with the repertoire data. A later genetic analysis took genome-wide SNP genotypes for about 65% of the 666 donors and used that subset as a discovery cohort. Every discovery cohort repertoire had been produced on one sequencing platform. HLA typing included class I and class II loci at four-digit resolution. The number of donors typed differed by locus, with about 629-630 for A, B, C, DRB1 and DQB1, approximately 500 for DQA1, 600 to 610 for DPA1, and around 430 for DPB1. Four to six DR-DQ haplotypes were handled as single units for association and clustering because linkage in the cohort was strong. On average, around 240,000 unique TCR beta nucleotide sequences were sequenced per donor among more than 350 genotyped donors of the cohort, with roughly 20% of those sequences being non-productive.

This clone has a handful of counts. Its antigen remains unidentified. Base qualities are missing; no much larger clone stands one base away. Overall study results and their limits: A further reported finding was that TCR beta sequences accurately predicted the HLA-A and HLA-B alleles for most subjects in the first cohort. A later genetic analysis reported fewer N-insertions in productive TCRs among donors in an Asian-associated ancestry cluster than the roughly 690-donor mean. Because counts were too low, seventeen rarely observed V segments, including chromosome 9 orphons, were excluded from the earlier analysis of 587 of the donors. Compared with equally common non-associated chains, HLA-associated TCR beta chains in a later analysis were more clonally expanded and had lower generation probabilities. A cluster of highly shared sequence variants was judged likely to represent a technical artifact of the sequencing pipeline. An earlier analysis of 587 of the donors showed that most TCR beta V segments appeared in productive rearrangements either about 87% or about 30% of the time, which broadly matched IMGT annotations. While some public TCRs were present in many individuals, most TCR sequences turned up only very rarely across donors. When HLA alleles, especially DR and DQ, strongly co-occurred, TCR associations were difficult to assign to individual alleles. A total of roughly 160 TCR beta chains were listed by the study as associated with cytomegalovirus. In a later analysis, most CMV-associated TCR beta chains were found to appear HLA-restricted, with HLA associations seemingly driven largely by CMV exposure. According to a later analysis, TCR association rates differed among HLA loci, with DRB1 alleles showing the most associated TCRs and HLA-C alleles showing the fewest. An association between a missense DCLRE1C variant and V-gene and J-gene trimming of TCR beta chains was found in a later genetic analysis and replicated in an independent cohort. Some IMGT-functional V segments, including TRBV6-2 and TRBV6-3, could not be told apart with the 87-base-pair reads, so those segments were excluded. It was suggested by the authors that the approach could potentially be generalized to other disease states and immunological phenotypes. Cytomegalovirus status was reported to be diagnosed by the classifier with high specificity and sensitivity in both the original and validation cohorts. In this cohort, only TCR beta chains were sequenced, and detectable features were limited by the absence of alpha or paired-chain data. Linkage disequilibrium might explain the correlated functional status among segregating V segments, but an unknown experimental factor could not be ruled out. The presence/absence analyses assumed that sequencing depth was roughly uniform across donors, and that assumption may not be true. Several of the top co-occurrence clusters appeared to be linked to parvovirus B19, influenza, CMV and Epstein-Barr virus, according to a later analysis. For the cohort, immune exposure information was limited to CMV serostatus. At a false discovery rate of 0.05, a later analysis linked under 20,000 TCR beta sequences to specific HLA alleles. HLA typing was unavailable for some donors at each locus, so association tests used only the typed subset. In vitro tests confirmed that a few of the cytomegalovirus-associated TCR beta chains recognize cytomegalovirus antigens.

Per the germline V gene (reference sequence), SGHNT is the CDR1 and YYREEE is the CDR2. From the cysteine through the phenylalanine, the CDR3 covers 15 amino acids. CDR3 DNA is the only sequence kept; it has 45 bases, read in frame from the first base. Cut back by 0 bases and 3 bases, the V and J ends lie 12 bases apart. In total, more than 500 healthy bone marrow donors made up the cohort. At the time of sampling, every cohort member was nominally healthy, though immune exposures that went unrecorded were likely present. The donor was CMV seropositive and belonged to the group of more than 250 seropositive cohort members. Every donor gave a peripheral blood sample, and the peripheral blood mononuclear cells from that sample were used for TCR beta sequencing. Genomic DNA was extracted from the blood cell samples with the Qiagen DNeasy Blood Extraction Kit. Library generation was performed with the immunoSEQ multiplex PCR assay. The multiplex PCR relied on a mix of 60 forward primers for TCR Vbeta segments and 13 reverse primers for TCR Jbeta segments. The CDR3 region of rearranged TCR beta genes was amplified from genomic DNA by a multiplex PCR assay. The Illumina HiSeq System was used to sequence the amplified TCR beta libraries as 87-base-pair reads. Concerning the study's data processing: Across the 670 or so repertoires, a later analysis counted roughly 84 million unique TCR beta chains, about 10 million of which were shared by at least two donors. Raw reads were error-corrected and collapsed into unique sequences with a nearest-neighbor algorithm that merged closely related sequences to remove PCR and sequencing errors. CDR3 sequences were aligned to IMGT reference sequences to assign V, D and J gene segments. For a sequence to be retained, a match of at least six nucleotides to both a V gene segment and a J gene segment was required. Rearrangements were called productive when the CDR3 lacked stop codons and stayed in frame with V and J; all others were non-productive. Following IMGT convention, CDR3 was defined as the stretch from the second conserved V-encoded cysteine to the conserved J-encoded phenylalanine. In an earlier analysis of roughly 580 of the donors, sequences lacking an unambiguous match to a single V gene segment were excluded. In an earlier analysis of 587 of the donors, V segments were called functional above 56.7% productive rearrangements and were called segregating when the between-donor standard deviation exceeded 5%. To diagnose cytomegalovirus status from the catalog of TCR beta chain sequences, a statistical classification framework was built. A later analysis assigned V and J genes by comparing TCR nucleotide sequences with IMGT/GENE-DB human TR gene sequences. A later analysis assigned CDR3 sequences and most-parsimonious VDJ recombination scenarios with the TCRdist pipeline. In a later analysis, each TCR beta chain was defined by its CDR3 amino acid sequence together with its V-gene family, and reads without a unique V-gene family were excluded. A later analysis removed 550 to 650 highly shared, low-generation-probability nucleotide sequences to deal with suspected cross-contamination and a sequencing artifact. In a later analysis, a clonal expansion index for each public chain was calculated from normalized within-repertoire ranks of inferred template counts. In a later analysis, generation probabilities were computed using a VDJ recombination model fitted to out-of-frame rearrangements, and the results were checked against IGoR. In a later analysis, hypergeometric tests were used to score TCR-TCR, TCR-HLA and TCR-CMV co-occurrence, with a repertoire-size bias correction applied to TCR pairs. A later analysis estimated false discovery rates by permuting HLA or CMV assignments 20 times. In a later analysis, co-occurring TCRs were grouped with DBSCAN, and TCRdist sequence similarity was added when clustering was performed within HLA-allele-positive subsets. Repertoires with fewer than 30,000 or more than 120,000 public chains were left out of co-occurrence clustering, as were roughly five repertoires with anomalous nucleotide sharing. Imported from immuneACCESS, the table was reduced by TCRdb to in-frame sequences with V and J called. These copies leave out some clones; in studies compared against another copy, an unresolved V gene accounts for under half, and the cause of the remainder is not known. D and trimming were read from the DNA, whereas the V and J calls and clone size are those reported in that table. Across this sample there are about 150,000 clones, with approximately 82% seen only once. Around 10% of the sample comes from the top ten.

This receptor was identified in a man aged 18 to 30 in good health and CMV-seropositive. The chain was built from TRBV5-4 and TRBJ1-2; the best D guess is TRBD1, with 5 bases matching. Sequenced input: PBMCs. The DNA reads as follows: TGTGCCAGCAGCTTGGGGGGACTAACAGACTATGGCTACACCTTC. Translation gives CASSLGGLTDYGYTF.